This TCR beta chain stems from a study of T cell changes during pregnancy in multiple sclerosis. TCRdb's copy holds only in-frame clones and misses some; the assay was immunoSEQ multiplex PCR. The sample includes about 100,000 clones, around 94% of them seen just once. The germline CDR1 and CDR2 sequences are SGHTA and FQGTGA. The CDR3 length is 15 residues. Trimming removed 5 bases from V and 6 bases from J; junction bases left unmatched: 9. V usage is TRBV7-3 and J usage is TRBJ1-4; TRBD1 matches at 7 bases. The origin of this receptor is a female donor with multiple sclerosis, enrolled in a pregnancy study. Source: peripheral blood, taken in the second trimester of pregnancy. The DNA for the CDR3 is TGTGCCAGCAGCCCCGGGAGGGGGCAGGATGAAAAACTGTTTTTT. Protein product: CASSPGRGQDEKLFF.